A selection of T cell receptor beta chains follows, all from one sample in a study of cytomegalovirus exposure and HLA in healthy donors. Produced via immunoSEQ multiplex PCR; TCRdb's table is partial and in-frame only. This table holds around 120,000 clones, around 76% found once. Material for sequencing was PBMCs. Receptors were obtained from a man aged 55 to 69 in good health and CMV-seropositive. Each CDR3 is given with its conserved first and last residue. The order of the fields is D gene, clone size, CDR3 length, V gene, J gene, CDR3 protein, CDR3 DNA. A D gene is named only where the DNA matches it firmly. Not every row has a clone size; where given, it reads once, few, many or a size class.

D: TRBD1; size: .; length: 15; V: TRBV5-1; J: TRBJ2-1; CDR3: CASSPRDRIYNEQFF; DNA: TGCGCCAGCAGCCCCCGGGACAGGATATACAATGAGCAGTTCTTC
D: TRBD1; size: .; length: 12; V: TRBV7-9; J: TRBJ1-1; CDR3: CSGQGAVTEAFF; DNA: TGTTCCGGCCAGGGGGCCGTCACTGAAGCTTTCTTT
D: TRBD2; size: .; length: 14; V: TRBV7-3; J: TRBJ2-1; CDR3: CASSWGGANNEQFF; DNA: TGTGCCAGCAGCTGGGGAGGGGCTAACAATGAGCAGTTCTTC
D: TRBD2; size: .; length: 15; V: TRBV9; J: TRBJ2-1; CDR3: CASSARGASYNEQFF; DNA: TGTGCCAGCAGCGCGCGGGGGGCCTCCTACAATGAGCAGTTCTTC
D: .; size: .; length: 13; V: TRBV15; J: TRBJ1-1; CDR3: CATSRDLTGNAFF; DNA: TGTGCCACCAGCAGAGATCTAACAGGGAATGCTTTCTTT
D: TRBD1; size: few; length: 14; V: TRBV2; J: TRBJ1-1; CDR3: CASSQQGGETEAFF; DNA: TGTGCCAGCAGTCAACAGGGGGGAGAAACTGAAGCTTTCTTT
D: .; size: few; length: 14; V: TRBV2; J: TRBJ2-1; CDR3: CAMSSGGGHNEQFF; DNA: TGTGCCATGTCTAGCGGAGGGGGACACAATGAGCAGTTCTTC
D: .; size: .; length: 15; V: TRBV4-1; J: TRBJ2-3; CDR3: CASSLLSGSTDTQYF; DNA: TGCGCCAGCAGCCTCTTATCGGGGAGCACAGATACGCAGTATTTT
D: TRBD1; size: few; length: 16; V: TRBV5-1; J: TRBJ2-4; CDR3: CASSEGQGGRKNIQYF; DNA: TGCGCCAGCAGCGAGGGACAGGGGGGCCGAAAAAACATTCAGTACTTC
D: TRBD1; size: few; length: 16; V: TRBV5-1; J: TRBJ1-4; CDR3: CASSHGQGATNEKLFF; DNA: TGCGCCAGCAGCCACGGACAGGGGGCAACTAATGAAAAACTGTTTTTT
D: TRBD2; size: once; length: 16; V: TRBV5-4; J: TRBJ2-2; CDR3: CASSLGASGNTGELFF; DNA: TGTGCCAGCAGCTTGGGGGCTAGCGGAAACACCGGGGAGCTGTTTTTT
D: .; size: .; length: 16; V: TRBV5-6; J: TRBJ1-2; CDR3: CASSPLRGAWSYGYTF; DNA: TGTGCCAGCAGCCCCTTGCGGGGGGCCTGGTCCTATGGCTACACCTTC
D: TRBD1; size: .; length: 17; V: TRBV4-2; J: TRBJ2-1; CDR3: CASSQAGQGGPYNEQFF; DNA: TGTGCCAGCAGCCAAGCGGGACAGGGAGGCCCCTACAATGAGCAGTTCTTC
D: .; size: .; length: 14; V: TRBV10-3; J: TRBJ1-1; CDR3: CAISDSTGNTEAFF; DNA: TGTGCCATCAGTGATTCAACAGGGAACACTGAAGCTTTCTTT
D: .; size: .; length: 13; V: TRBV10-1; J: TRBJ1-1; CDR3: CASNRAANTEAFF; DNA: TGCGCCAGTAACAGGGCCGCGAACACTGAAGCTTTCTTT
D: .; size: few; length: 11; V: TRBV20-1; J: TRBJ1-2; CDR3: CSAGPRERYTF; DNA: TGCAGTGCGGGCCCCAGGGAACGCTACACCTTC
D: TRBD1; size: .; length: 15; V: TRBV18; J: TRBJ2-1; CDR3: CASSVGTGGLNEQFF; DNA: TGTGCCAGCTCAGTCGGGACAGGGGGACTCAATGAGCAGTTCTTC
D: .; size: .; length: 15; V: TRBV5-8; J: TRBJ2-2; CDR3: CASRRRGRPTGELFF; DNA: TGTGCCAGCAGAAGGAGGGGGCGACCAACCGGGGAGCTGTTTTTT
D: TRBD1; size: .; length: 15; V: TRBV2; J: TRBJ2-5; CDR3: CASKSQGALGETQYF; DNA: TGTGCCAGCAAGTCTCAGGGGGCCCTGGGAGAGACCCAGTACTTC
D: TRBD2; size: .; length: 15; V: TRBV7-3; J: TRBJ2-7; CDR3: CASSLTGGFPYEQYF; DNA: TGTGCCAGCAGCTTAACGGGGGGGTTCCCTTACGAGCAGTACTTC
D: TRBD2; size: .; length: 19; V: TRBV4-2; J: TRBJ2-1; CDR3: CASSQQDMTSGVPYNEQFF; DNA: TGTGCCAGCAGCCAACAAGACATGACTAGCGGAGTCCCTTACAATGAGCAGTTCTTC
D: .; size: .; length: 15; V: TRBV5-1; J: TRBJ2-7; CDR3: CASSFTSGSSVEQYF; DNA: TGCGCCAGCAGCTTCACGAGCGGGTCGTCGGTAGAGCAGTACTTC
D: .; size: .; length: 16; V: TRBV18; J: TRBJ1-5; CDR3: CASSPRDIFSNQPQHF; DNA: TGTGCCAGCTCACCAAGGGACATTTTTAGCAATCAGCCCCAGCATTTT
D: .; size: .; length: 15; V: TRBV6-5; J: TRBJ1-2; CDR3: CASSYWAGANYGYTF; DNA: TGTGCCAGCAGCTACTGGGCAGGGGCGAACTATGGCTACACCTTC
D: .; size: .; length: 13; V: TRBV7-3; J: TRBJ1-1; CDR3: CASSPGGGTEAFF; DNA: TGTGCCAGCAGCCCCGGCGGGGGGACTGAAGCTTTCTTT
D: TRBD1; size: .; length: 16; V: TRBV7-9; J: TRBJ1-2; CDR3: CASSLAYGGDRYGYTF; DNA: TGTGCCAGCAGCTTAGCGTACGGCGGGGACAGATATGGCTACACCTTC
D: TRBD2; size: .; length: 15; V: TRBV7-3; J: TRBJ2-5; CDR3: CASSLLAGGGETQYF; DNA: TGTGCCAGCAGCCTGTTAGCGGGGGGGGGAGAGACCCAGTACTTC
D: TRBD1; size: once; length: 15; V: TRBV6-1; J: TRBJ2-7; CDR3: CASTSGQGSFYEQYF; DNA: TGTGCCAGTACGAGTGGACAGGGATCTTTCTACGAGCAGTACTTC
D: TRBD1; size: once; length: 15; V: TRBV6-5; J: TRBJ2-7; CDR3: CASTWDRSTTYEQYF; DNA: TGTGCCAGCACTTGGGACAGGTCAACGACCTACGAGCAGTACTTC
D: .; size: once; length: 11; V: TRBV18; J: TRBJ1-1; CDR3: CASSESPEAFF; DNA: TGTGCCAGCTCAGAGTCCCCCGAAGCTTTCTTT
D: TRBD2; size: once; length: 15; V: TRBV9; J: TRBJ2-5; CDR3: CASSALGLAGETQYF; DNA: TGTGCCAGCAGCGCCCTGGGACTAGCGGGAGAGACCCAGTACTTC
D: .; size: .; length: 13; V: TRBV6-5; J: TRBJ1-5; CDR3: CASSYSRVGPQHF; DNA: TGTGCCAGCAGTTACTCGAGGGTCGGGCCCCAGCATTTT
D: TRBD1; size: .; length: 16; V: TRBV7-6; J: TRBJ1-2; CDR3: CASSPGTGNHAYGYTF; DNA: TGTGCCAGCAGCCCCGGGACAGGGAATCATGCCTATGGCTACACCTTC
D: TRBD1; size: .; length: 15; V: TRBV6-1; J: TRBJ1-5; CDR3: CASSPQSDRNQPQHF; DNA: TGTGCCAGCAGTCCCCAGTCGGACAGGAATCAGCCCCAGCATTTT
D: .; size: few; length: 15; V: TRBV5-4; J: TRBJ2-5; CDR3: CASSLDRLLGETQYF; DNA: TGTGCCAGCAGCTTGGACAGGCTCCTAGGGGAGACCCAGTACTTC
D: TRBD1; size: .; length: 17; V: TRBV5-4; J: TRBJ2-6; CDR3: CASSPRDRTSGANVLTF; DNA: TGTGCCAGCAGCCCGCGGGACAGGACCTCTGGGGCCAACGTCCTGACTTTC
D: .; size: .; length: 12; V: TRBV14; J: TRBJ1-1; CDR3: CASSPRNTEAFF; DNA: TGTGCCAGCAGCCCCAGGAACACTGAAGCTTTCTTT
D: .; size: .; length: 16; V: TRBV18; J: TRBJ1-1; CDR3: CASSPPHRTMNTEAFF; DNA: TGTGCCAGCTCACCACCGCACAGAACAATGAACACTGAAGCTTTCTTT
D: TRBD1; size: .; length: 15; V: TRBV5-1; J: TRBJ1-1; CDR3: CASSIGTGTNTEAFF; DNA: TGCGCCAGCAGCATTGGGACAGGGACGAACACTGAAGCTTTCTTT
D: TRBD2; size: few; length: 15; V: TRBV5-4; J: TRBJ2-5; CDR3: CASTGTSGSQETQYF; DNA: TGTGCCAGCACCGGGACTAGCGGGAGCCAAGAGACCCAGTACTTC
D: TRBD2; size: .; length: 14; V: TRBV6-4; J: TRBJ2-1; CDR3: CASKASGISNEQFF; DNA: TGTGCCAGCAAAGCTAGCGGGATATCGAATGAGCAGTTCTTC
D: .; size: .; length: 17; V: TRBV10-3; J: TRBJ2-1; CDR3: CAISGTTQGERANEQLF; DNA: TGTGCCATCAGTGGTACTACCCAGGGTGAACGGGCGAATGAGCAGCTCTTC
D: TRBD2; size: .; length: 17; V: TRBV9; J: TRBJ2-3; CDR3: CASSPQLASGYTDTQYF; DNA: TGTGCCAGCAGCCCCCAGTTGGCTAGCGGATACACAGATACGCAGTATTTT
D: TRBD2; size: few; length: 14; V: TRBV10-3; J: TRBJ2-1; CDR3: CAIRGTSGNNEQFF; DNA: TGTGCCATCAGGGGGACTAGCGGGAACAATGAGCAGTTCTTC
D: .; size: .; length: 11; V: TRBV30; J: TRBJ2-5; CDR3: CAWSVRETQYF; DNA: TGTGCCTGGAGTGTGAGAGAGACCCAGTACTTC
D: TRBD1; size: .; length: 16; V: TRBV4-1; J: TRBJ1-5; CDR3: CAGSQFWDSRNQPQHF; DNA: TGCGCCGGCAGCCAGTTCTGGGACAGCCGAAATCAGCCCCAGCATTTT
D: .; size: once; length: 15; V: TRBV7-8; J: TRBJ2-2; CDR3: CASSLVGIVAGELFF; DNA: TGTGCCAGCAGCTTAGTCGGGATTGTCGCCGGGGAGCTGTTTTTT
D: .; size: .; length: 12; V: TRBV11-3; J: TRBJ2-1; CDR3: CASSPGEGQQFF; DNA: TGTGCCAGCAGCCCAGGGGAGGGCCAGCAGTTCTTC